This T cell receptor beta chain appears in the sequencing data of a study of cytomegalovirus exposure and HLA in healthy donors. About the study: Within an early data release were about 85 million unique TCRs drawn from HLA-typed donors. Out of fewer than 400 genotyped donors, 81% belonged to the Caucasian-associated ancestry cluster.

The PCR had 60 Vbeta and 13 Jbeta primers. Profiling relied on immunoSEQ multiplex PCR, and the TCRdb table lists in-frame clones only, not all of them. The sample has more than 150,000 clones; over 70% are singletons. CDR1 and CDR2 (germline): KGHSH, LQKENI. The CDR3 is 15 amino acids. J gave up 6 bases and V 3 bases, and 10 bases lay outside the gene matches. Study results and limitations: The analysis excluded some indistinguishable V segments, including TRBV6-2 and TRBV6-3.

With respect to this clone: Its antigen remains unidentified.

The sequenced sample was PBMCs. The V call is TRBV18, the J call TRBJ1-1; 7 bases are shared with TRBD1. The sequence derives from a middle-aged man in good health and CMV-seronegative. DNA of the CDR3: TGTGCCAGCTCACCGGTTTCGGGACAGACGGCTGAAGCTTTCTTT. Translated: CASSPVSGQTAEAFF.